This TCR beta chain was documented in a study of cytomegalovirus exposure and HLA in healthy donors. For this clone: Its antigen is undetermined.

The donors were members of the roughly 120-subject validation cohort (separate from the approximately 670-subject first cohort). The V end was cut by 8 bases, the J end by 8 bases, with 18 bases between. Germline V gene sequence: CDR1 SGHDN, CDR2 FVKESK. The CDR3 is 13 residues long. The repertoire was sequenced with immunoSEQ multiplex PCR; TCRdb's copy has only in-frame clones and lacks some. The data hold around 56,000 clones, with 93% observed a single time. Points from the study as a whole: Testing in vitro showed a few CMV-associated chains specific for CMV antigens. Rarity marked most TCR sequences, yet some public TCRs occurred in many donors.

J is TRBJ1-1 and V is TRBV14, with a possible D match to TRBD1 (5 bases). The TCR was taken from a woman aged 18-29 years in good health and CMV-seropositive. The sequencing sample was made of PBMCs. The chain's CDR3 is CASGNNLRGEAFF. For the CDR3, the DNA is TGTGCCAGCGGAAACAACCTTCGGGGGGAAGCTTTCTTT.